These 2 T cell receptor beta chains were all obtained from the same sample, sequenced in a study of vaccination effects on CD4 cells after COVID-19. The method was immunoSEQ multiplex PCR; TCRdb's version includes in-frame clones alone and lacks a portion of them. The sample includes roughly 56,000 clones, around 73% of them seen just once. Before any sequencing was done, the ViraFEST assay used viral peptide pools to expand antigen-specific CD4+ T cells. Isolation of CD4+ T cells took place after 10 days of culture. Everyone in the study got two shots of either the BNT162b2 or mRNA-1273 vaccine. These receptors' targets are unknown. Here the sequenced sample was CD4+ T cells from PBMCs cultured with HCoV-229E spike peptides, taken after COVID-19 vaccination. All receptors come from a human donor who received a COVID-19 vaccine.

This chain links TRBV28 with TRBJ1-2, with D perhaps TRBD1 (5 bases). Germline V CDR1 and CDR2: MDHEN, SYDVKM. V lost 6 bases, J lost 8 bases, and 16 bases lay in between. The CDR3 is 13 amino acids. The CDR3: CASSPPLGQGYTF. As DNA, the CDR3 is TGTGCCAGCAGCCCCCCACTGGGGCAGGGCTACACCTTC.

V gene TRBV5-1 combines with J gene TRBJ2-2, with D uncertain. The V end lost 1 base, the J end lost 2 bases, and 9 bases lay between the germline ends. The CDR3 is 15 residues long. Germline V lookup: CDR1 SGHRS, CDR2 YFSETQ. The CDR3 loop is CASSLSARNTGELFF. The CDR3 nucleotides are TGCGCCAGCAGCTTGTCGGCCCGAAACACCGGGGAGCTGTTTTTT.